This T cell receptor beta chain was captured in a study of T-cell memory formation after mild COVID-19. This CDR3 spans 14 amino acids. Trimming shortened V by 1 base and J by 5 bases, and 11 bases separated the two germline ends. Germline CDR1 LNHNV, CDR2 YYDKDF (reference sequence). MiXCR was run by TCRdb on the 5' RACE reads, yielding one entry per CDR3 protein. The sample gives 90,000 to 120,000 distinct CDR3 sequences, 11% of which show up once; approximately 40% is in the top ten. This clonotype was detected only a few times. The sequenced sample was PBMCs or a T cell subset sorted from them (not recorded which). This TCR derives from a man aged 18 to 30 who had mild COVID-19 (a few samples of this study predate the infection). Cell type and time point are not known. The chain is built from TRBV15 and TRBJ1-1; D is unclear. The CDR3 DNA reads TGTGCCACCAGCAGAGTTCGCGAGAAGACTGAAGCTTTCTTT. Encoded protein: CATSRVREKTEAFF. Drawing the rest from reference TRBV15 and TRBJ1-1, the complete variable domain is DAMVIQNPRYQVTQFGKPVTLSCSQTLNHNVMYWYQQKSSQAPKLLFHYYDKDFNNEADTPDNFQSRRPNTSFCFLDIRSPGLGDTAMYLCATSRVREKTEAFFGQGTRLTVV.